This entry is about one TCR beta chain. The data were obtained in a study of blood T cell repertoires in COVID-19. Overall study: Sources were T cells, B-cell-depleted T cells, or PBMCs; the material itself was cDNA or gDNA.

There are 14 residues in the CDR3. V lost 8 bases and J lost 3; bases outside the gene matches: 11. The germline V gene encodes CDR1 SQVTM and CDR2 ANQGSEA. Profiled with immunoSEQ multiplex PCR; TCRdb holds only in-frame clones, not every one. This sample carries 150,000 to 200,000 clones, roughly 90% of them seen once, and the ten largest clones take about 6.3%. This rearrangement joins TRBV29-1 to TRBJ2-3; TRBD1 aligns across 7 bases. The sequencing input was PBMCs or T cells enriched from blood (not recorded which). This receptor was identified in a woman between 45 and 60 years old who had recovered from COVID-19. The CDR3 DNA reads TGCAGCACAGCACAGGGGATCGGTACAGATACGCAGTATTTT. Amino acid sequence: CSTAQGIGTDTQYF.